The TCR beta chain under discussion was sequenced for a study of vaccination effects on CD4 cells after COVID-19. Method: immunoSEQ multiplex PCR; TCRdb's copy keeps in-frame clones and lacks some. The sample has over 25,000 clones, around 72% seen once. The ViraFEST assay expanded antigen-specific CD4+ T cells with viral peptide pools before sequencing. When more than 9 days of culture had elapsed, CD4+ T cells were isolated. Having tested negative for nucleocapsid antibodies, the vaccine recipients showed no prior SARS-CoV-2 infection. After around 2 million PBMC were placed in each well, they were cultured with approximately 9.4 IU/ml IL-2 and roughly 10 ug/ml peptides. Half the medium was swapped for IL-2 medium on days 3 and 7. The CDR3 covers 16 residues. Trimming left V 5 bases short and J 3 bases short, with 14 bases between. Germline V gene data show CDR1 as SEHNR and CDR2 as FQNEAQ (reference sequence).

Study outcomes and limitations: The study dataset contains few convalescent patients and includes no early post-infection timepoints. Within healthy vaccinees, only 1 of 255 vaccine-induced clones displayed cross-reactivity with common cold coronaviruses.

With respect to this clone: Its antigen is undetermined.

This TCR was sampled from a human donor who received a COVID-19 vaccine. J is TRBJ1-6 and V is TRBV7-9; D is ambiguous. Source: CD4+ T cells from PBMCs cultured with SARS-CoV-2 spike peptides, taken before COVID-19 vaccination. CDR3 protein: CASSLPPQYYNSPLHF. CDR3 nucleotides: TGTGCCAGCAGCCTTCCACCTCAGTACTATAATTCACCCCTCCACTTT. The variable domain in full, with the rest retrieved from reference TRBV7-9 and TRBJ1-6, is DTGVSQNPRHKITKRGQNVTFRCDPISEHNRLYWYRQTLGQGPEFLTYFQNEAQLEKSRLLSDRFSAERPKGSFSTLEIQRTEQGDSAMYLCASSLPPQYYNSPLHFGNGTRLTVT.